These T cell receptor beta chains were read from a single sample in a study of T cell clones after liver transplantation. This table comes from immunoSEQ multiplex PCR, and its TCRdb copy is limited to in-frame clones, with some not included. This sample yields about 20,000 clones, of which just under 80% are seen a single time; 35% belongs to the top ten. The specimen comprised CD8+ T cells from blood, sampled approximately 54 months after liver transplant. These receptors all come from a human patient who received a liver transplant. Some T cells may originate from the graft donor. Both conserved end residues are part of each CDR3. The D gene is left open where the match is weak. Not all rows give a size; the values are once, few, many and, for expanded clones, a class.

J | V | D | size | CDR3 | DNA
TRBJ1-1 | TRBV6-1 | - | few | CASGFTGTGTEAFF | TGTGCCAGCGGTTTTACAGGGACCGGGACTGAAGCTTTCTTT
TRBJ2-7 | TRBV7-6 | - | - | CASSLVAGDYEQYF | TGTGCCAGCAGCTTAGTTGCTGGGGACTACGAGCAGTACTTC
TRBJ2-3 | TRBV11-2 | - | once | CASSFPDEDTQYF | TGTGCCAGCAGCTTTCCCGACGAGGATACGCAGTATTTT
TRBJ2-1 | TRBV6-6 | - | few | CASSIMWDEQFF | TGTGCCAGCAGTATAATGTGGGATGAGCAGTTCTTC
TRBJ2-7 | TRBV15 | TRBD2 | - | CATSRTGGSGYEQYF | TGTGCCACCAGCAGAACGGGAGGCAGTGGCTACGAGCAGTACTTC
TRBJ2-3 | TRBV4-1 | TRBD1 | - | CASSQAGQGGFSTDTQYF | TGCGCCAGCAGCCAAGCGGGACAGGGTGGATTCAGCACAGATACGCAGTATTTT
TRBJ1-1 | TRBV10-3 | - | - | CAISELGPNTEAFF | TGTGCCATCAGTGAGCTGGGACCGAACACTGAAGCTTTCTTT
TRBJ1-1 | TRBV4-1 | TRBD1 | - | CASSQTPGQGNGAFF | TGCGCCAGCAGCCAAACGCCGGGACAGGGGAATGGAGCTTTCTTT
TRBJ1-5 | TRBV7-9 | - | - | CASSLWEGPGRSNQPQHF | TGTGCCAGCAGCTTATGGGAGGGGCCGGGGAGGAGCAATCAGCCCCAGCATTTT
TRBJ1-1 | TRBV29-1 | - | - | CSVEVGGLNTEAFF | TGCAGCGTTGAAGTTGGGGGCCTGAACACTGAAGCTTTCTTT
TRBJ2-7 | TRBV10-3 | - | - | CAISDLGPTRGEQYF | TGTGCCATCAGTGATTTAGGACCCACCCGAGGGGAGCAGTACTTC
TRBJ2-7 | TRBV5-4 | - | - | CASSLPGYEQYF | TGTGCCAGCAGCTTACCCGGGTACGAGCAGTACTTC
TRBJ1-4 | TRBV7-9 | - | - | CASSSTSGPSLNIGEKLFF | TGTGCCAGCAGCTCGACCTCCGGGCCCTCCCTTAACATTGGGGAAAAACTGTTTTTT
TRBJ1-4 | TRBV5-6 | - | - | CASTGANEKLFF | TGTGCCAGCACCGGAGCTAATGAAAAACTGTTTTTT
TRBJ1-2 | TRBV13 | - | - | CASSHETGYTF | TGTGCCAGCAGCCACGAGACCGGCTACACCTTC
TRBJ2-7 | TRBV7-9 | TRBD1 | - | CASSLGDSLSEQYF | TGTGCCAGCAGCTTAGGGGACAGTCTGAGCGAGCAGTACTTC
TRBJ1-5 | TRBV7-9 | - | medium-sized | CASSSTASGNQPQHF | TGTGCCAGCAGTTCAACTGCGAGCGGCAATCAGCCCCAGCATTTT
TRBJ1-5 | TRBV28 | TRBD1 | - | CATLRTGGGNQPQHF | TGTGCCACCCTTAGGACAGGGGGGGGCAATCAGCCCCAGCATTTT
TRBJ2-7 | TRBV11-2 | - | medium-sized | CASSLGGNYEQYF | TGTGCCAGCAGCTTAGGTGGAAACTACGAGCAGTACTTC
TRBJ1-2 | TRBV7-9 | TRBD1 | - | CASSLSGQGLGYGYTF | TGTGCCAGCAGCTTAAGCGGACAGGGTTTAGGCTATGGCTACACCTTC
TRBJ2-7 | TRBV7-2 | - | once | CASSLVDTHSYEQYF | TGTGCCAGCAGCTTAGTGGACACCCACTCCTACGAGCAGTACTTC
TRBJ2-7 | TRBV9 | - | few | CASSVAQGTYEQYF | TGTGCCAGCAGCGTAGCCCAGGGGACATACGAGCAGTACTTC
TRBJ1-6 | TRBV27 | - | - | CASSFLAGDSPLHF | TGTGCCAGCAGTTTCCTGGCAGGGGATTCACCCCTCCACTTT
TRBJ1-1 | TRBV2 | TRBD1 | - | CASRQGVAEAFF | TGTGCCAGCAGGCAGGGGGTCGCTGAAGCTTTCTTT
TRBJ2-1 | TRBV19 | TRBD2 | - | CASSLGLAVNEQFF | TGTGCCAGTAGCCTGGGACTAGCGGTTAATGAGCAGTTCTTC
TRBJ1-2 | TRBV7-9 | - | few | CASSDSTAIFYGYTF | TGTGCCAGCAGCGACTCGACAGCGATATTCTATGGCTACACCTTC
TRBJ2-3 | TRBV10-1 | TRBD1 | - | CASSEGRGHTDTQYF | TGCGCCAGCAGTGAAGGCAGGGGGCACACAGATACGCAGTATTTT
TRBJ1-1 | TRBV19 | - | - | CASSIDPGQAMNTEAFF | TGTGCCAGTAGTATAGATCCGGGACAAGCAATGAACACTGAAGCTTTCTTT
TRBJ2-7 | TRBV27 | - | - | CASSLSVGETHNYEQYF | TGTGCCAGCAGTTTATCCGTAGGGGAGACACATAACTACGAGCAGTACTTC
TRBJ2-3 | TRBV5-6 | - | - | CASSLGGYPTDTQYF | TGTGCCAGCAGCCTTGGTGGGTATCCCACAGATACGCAGTATTTT
TRBJ1-6 | TRBV30 | - | few | CAWSGGPNSPLHF | TGTGCCTGGAGTGGGGGTCCGAATTCACCCCTCCACTTT
TRBJ2-1 | TRBV6-4 | - | - | CASSDPPRNEQFF | TGTGCCAGCAGTGACCCCCCCCGCAATGAGCAGTTCTTC
TRBJ1-4 | TRBV27 | - | - | CASSSLGPGGAPLNEKLFF | TGTGCCAGCAGTTCCCTTGGCCCGGGGGGGGCTCCCTTAAATGAAAAACTGTTTTTT
TRBJ2-7 | TRBV4-1 | - | once | CASSQDPAGSYEQYF | TGCGCCAGCAGCCAAGACCCGGCCGGCTCCTACGAGCAGTACTTC
TRBJ1-2 | TRBV5-5 | - | - | CASTPWEGDYGYTF | TGTGCCAGCACCCCTTGGGAAGGGGACTATGGCTACACCTTC
TRBJ2-2 | TRBV29-1 | - | - | CSVEDSNTGELFF | TGCAGCGTTGAAGACAGTAACACCGGGGAGCTGTTTTTT
TRBJ2-1 | TRBV20-1 | - | - | CSARDLDEQFF | TGCAGTGCTAGAGACTTGGATGAGCAGTTCTTC
TRBJ2-2 | TRBV4-1 | - | - | CASSQDPSGRPGELFF | TGCGCCAGCAGCCAAGATCCGTCAGGGAGGCCCGGGGAGCTGTTTTTT
TRBJ2-1 | TRBV11-2 | - | once | CASSLAQGNEQFF | TGTGCCAGCAGCTTAGCTCAGGGCAATGAGCAGTTCTTC
TRBJ2-3 | TRBV9 | TRBD2 | - | CASAKTSGGALDTQYF | TGTGCCAGCGCGAAAACTAGCGGGGGGGCCTTGGATACGCAGTATTTT
TRBJ2-5 | TRBV27 | TRBD1 | - | CASSVQGAQETQYF | TGTGCCAGCAGTGTTCAGGGGGCCCAAGAGACCCAGTACTTC
TRBJ2-1 | TRBV19 | TRBD2 | - | CASSWTSGYQTYNEQFF | TGTGCCAGTAGCTGGACTAGCGGGTATCAGACCTACAATGAGCAGTTCTTC
TRBJ1-5 | TRBV27 | - | few | CASSLTGNQPQHF | TGTGCCAGCAGTTTGACGGGGAATCAGCCCCAGCATTTT
TRBJ2-1 | TRBV7-6 | - | - | CASSFPGNEQFF | TGTGCCAGCAGCTTTCCGGGCAATGAGCAGTTCTTC
TRBJ2-3 | TRBV2 | - | - | CASNLAGDTDTQYF | TGTGCCAGCAATTTGGCAGGAGACACAGATACGCAGTATTTT
TRBJ2-7 | TRBV27 | TRBD1 | - | CASTTGVRQYF | TGTGCCAGCACGACAGGGGTGAGGCAGTACTTC
TRBJ1-6 | TRBV13 | TRBD1 | - | CASSPTGGNSPLHF | TGTGCCAGCAGCCCGACAGGGGGGAATTCACCCCTCCACTTT
TRBJ1-1 | TRBV6-5 | - | - | CASRGVLGGEAFF | TGTGCCAGCAGGGGGGTGTTAGGAGGTGAAGCTTTCTTT
TRBJ2-7 | TRBV4-1 | TRBD1 | - | CASSHQHPQGAHEQYF | TGCGCCAGCAGCCATCAACACCCACAGGGGGCCCACGAGCAGTACTTC
TRBJ2-5 | TRBV11-1 | - | few | CASSPIESAAETQYF | TGTGCCAGCAGCCCTATTGAGTCTGCGGCCGAGACCCAGTACTTC
TRBJ1-1 | TRBV10-3 | TRBD1 | - | CAISPDRSNTEAFF | TGTGCCATCAGTCCGGACAGGTCGAACACTGAAGCTTTCTTT
TRBJ1-1 | TRBV5-1 | TRBD1 | - | CASSRGQGVTEAFF | TGCGCCAGCAGCCGGGGACAGGGAGTCACTGAAGCTTTCTTT
TRBJ1-2 | TRBV6-7 | - | - | CASSYSGTLPISYTF | TGTGCCAGCAGTTACTCCGGGACCCTACCAATCAGCTACACCTTC